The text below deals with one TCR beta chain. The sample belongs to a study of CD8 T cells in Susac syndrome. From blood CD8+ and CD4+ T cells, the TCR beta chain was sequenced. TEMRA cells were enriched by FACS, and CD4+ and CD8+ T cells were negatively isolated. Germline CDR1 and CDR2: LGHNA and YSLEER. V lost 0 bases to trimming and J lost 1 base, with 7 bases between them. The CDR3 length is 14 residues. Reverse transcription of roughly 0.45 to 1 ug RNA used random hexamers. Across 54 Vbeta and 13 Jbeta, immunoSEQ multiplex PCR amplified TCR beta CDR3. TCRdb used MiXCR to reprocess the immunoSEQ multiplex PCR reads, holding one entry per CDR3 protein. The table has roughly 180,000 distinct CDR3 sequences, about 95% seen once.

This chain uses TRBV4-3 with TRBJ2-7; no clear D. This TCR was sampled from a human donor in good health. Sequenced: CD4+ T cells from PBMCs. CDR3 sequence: CASSQESTSYEQYF. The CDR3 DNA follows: TGCGCCAGCAGCCAAGAGAGTACATCCTACGAGCAGTACTTC.